The rows below give T cell receptor beta chains drawn from one sample of a study of beta chain features in type 1 diabetes. Sequenced by immunoSEQ multiplex PCR; TCRdb stores in-frame clones only, minus some. Of around 240,000 clones detected, 68% appear once; the ten largest clones hold approximately 0.053%. The specimen was naive CD4+ T cells from blood. These receptors originate from a man aged 25 to 40 in good health. CDR3s include the opening cysteine and the closing phenylalanine or tryptophan. The D gene is left open where the match is weak. Only some rows state a clone size, as once, few, many or a class for expanded clones.

j_call | clone_size | v_call | d_call | cdr3_aa | cdr3_nt
TRBJ2-3 | . | TRBV30 | TRBD2 | CAGRTSGTDTQYF | TGTGCCGGCAGGACTAGCGGCACAGATACGCAGTATTTT
TRBJ2-7 | . | TRBV29-1 | TRBD1 | CSGRDSSYEQYF | TGCAGCGGTCGGGACAGCTCCTACGAGCAGTACTTC
TRBJ1-5 | few | TRBV29-1 | TRBD1 | CSVATGGLSNQPQHF | TGCAGCGTTGCAACAGGGGGCCTCAGCAATCAGCCCCAGCATTTT
TRBJ1-2 | . | TRBV30 | . | CAWSVLWDKGYTF | TGTGCCTGGAGTGTACTCTGGGACAAAGGCTACACCTTC
TRBJ2-7 | . | TRBV9 | . | CASSVAPYPTEGEQYF | TGTGCCAGCAGCGTAGCCCCGTATCCTACCGAAGGCGAGCAGTACTTC
TRBJ2-5 | . | TRBV28 | . | CASSWEETQYF | TGTGCCAGCAGTTGGGAAGAGACCCAGTACTTC
TRBJ2-1 | . | TRBV29-1 | TRBD2 | CSVFSGSGSYNEQFF | TGCAGCGTTTTTAGCGGGAGTGGATCCTACAATGAGCAGTTCTTC
TRBJ2-5 | . | TRBV29-1 | TRBD1 | CSVERPGQGRQTQYF | TGCAGCGTTGAACGCCCTGGACAGGGGAGGCAGACCCAGTACTTC
TRBJ1-5 | once | TRBV6-1 | . | CASSPTGSNQPQHF | TGTGCCAGCAGTCCCACAGGGAGCAATCAGCCCCAGCATTTT
TRBJ2-1 | . | TRBV9 | . | CASSVAGDSFGEQFF | TGTGCCAGCAGCGTAGCGGGGGATTCCTTCGGTGAGCAGTTCTTC
TRBJ1-1 | few | TRBV29-1 | . | CSVRTWGDTEAFF | TGCAGCGTCCGGACCTGGGGAGACACTGAAGCTTTCTTT
TRBJ2-6 | . | TRBV30 | . | CAWTRDSGANVLTF | TGTGCCTGGACTAGGGACTCTGGGGCCAACGTCCTGACTTTC
TRBJ1-2 | . | TRBV7-2 | . | CASSTGIPILYGYTF | TGTGCCAGCAGTACAGGCATTCCTATCCTATATGGCTACACCTTC
TRBJ2-5 | few | TRBV13 | . | CASSFYQETQYF | TGTGCCAGCAGCTTCTACCAAGAGACCCAGTACTTC
TRBJ2-3 | . | TRBV9 | . | CASSVGLSYTDTQYF | TGTGCCAGCAGCGTAGGACTATCGTACACAGATACGCAGTATTTT
TRBJ2-1 | . | TRBV19 | . | CASTSATSGFNEQFF | .
TRBJ2-5 | . | TRBV5-1 | . | CASSFDSGTQYF | TGCGCCAGCAGTTTCGACAGTGGGACCCAGTACTTC
TRBJ2-3 | few | TRBV30 | . | CAWSPADTQYF | TGTGCCTGGAGTCCGGCAGATACGCAGTATTTT
TRBJ1-5 | once | TRBV7-2 | . | CASSLKGSADQPQHF | TGTGCCAGCAGCTTAAAAGGATCTGCTGATCAGCCCCAGCATTTT
TRBJ1-3 | . | TRBV18 | . | CASSSAEGTGNTIYF | TGTGCCAGCTCATCCGCGGAGGGGACTGGAAACACCATATATTTT
TRBJ2-5 | . | TRBV29-1 | TRBD2 | CSTVPGLAGGETQYF | TGCAGCACCGTCCCGGGACTAGCGGGAGGGGAGACCCAGTACTTC
TRBJ2-7 | few | TRBV7-9 | . | CASSLGDEQYF | TGTGCCAGCAGCTTAGGGGACGAGCAGTACTTC
TRBJ2-3 | . | TRBV29-1 | TRBD2 | CSVGAPNGLAEGYTQYF | TGCAGCGTGGGAGCCCCAAACGGACTAGCTGAAGGATATACGCAGTATTTT
TRBJ1-2 | . | TRBV25-1 | . | CASSEYRHGYTF | TGTGCCAGCAGTGAATATCGACATGGCTACACCTTC
TRBJ2-1 | once | TRBV11-3 | . | CASSFAAYAQGEQFF | TGTGCCAGCAGCTTCGCAGCCTACGCACAAGGAGAGCAGTTCTTC
TRBJ2-5 | . | TRBV29-1 | . | CSVLTSGETQYF | TGCAGCGTTTTGACGAGCGGGGAGACCCAGTACTTC
TRBJ2-3 | few | TRBV30 | . | CAWSAGSPTDTQYF | TGTGCCTGGAGTGCAGGGAGCCCGACAGATACGCAGTATTTT
TRBJ1-2 | . | TRBV6-6 | . | CASSHSGGNYGYTF | TGTGCCAGCAGCCATAGTGGGGGGAACTATGGCTACACCTTC
TRBJ2-1 | once | TRBV9 | . | CASSVDRRNEQFF | TGTGCCAGCAGCGTAGATCGGAGAAATGAGCAGTTCTTC
TRBJ2-3 | . | TRBV27 | . | CASSGRADTQYF | TGTGCCAGCAGTGGACGGGCAGATACGCAGTATTTT
TRBJ1-5 | . | TRBV25-1 | TRBD1 | CASSAWDRVGQPQHF | TGTGCCAGCAGCGCATGGGACAGGGTAGGCCAGCCCCAGCATTTT
TRBJ2-7 | . | TRBV29-1 | . | CSVQRGGWEQYF | TGCAGCGTTCAGAGAGGAGGCTGGGAGCAGTACTTC
TRBJ2-7 | . | TRBV15 | . | CATSRSTGEQYF | TGTGCCACCAGCAGGAGTACCGGGGAGCAGTACTTC
TRBJ2-5 | once | TRBV4-2 | TRBD1 | CASSQGVGIDRGQETQYF | TGTGCCAGCAGCCAAGGGGTTGGGATCGACAGGGGCCAAGAGACCCAGTACTTC
TRBJ2-3 | once | TRBV7-9 | . | CASSLAGRHTDTQYF | TGTGCCAGCAGCTTAGCGGGTAGACACACAGATACGCAGTATTTT
TRBJ1-1 | . | TRBV29-1 | . | CSVELQEGNTEAFF | TGCAGCGTTGAACTTCAGGAGGGGAACACTGAAGCTTTCTTT
TRBJ1-1 | . | TRBV7-9 | . | CASVGVVNTEAFF | TGTGCCAGCGTGGGAGTAGTGAACACTGAAGCTTTCTTT
TRBJ2-7 | . | TRBV30 | . | CAWSRARLEQYF | TGTGCCTGGAGCAGGGCAAGGTTGGAGCAGTACTTC
TRBJ2-5 | few | TRBV30 | . | CAWSFQETQYF | TGTGCCTGGAGCTTCCAAGAGACCCAGTACTTC
TRBJ2-1 | . | TRBV30 | TRBD1 | CAWSENQGDREQFF | TGTGCCTGGAGTGAAAACCAGGGGGACCGGGAGCAGTTCTTC
TRBJ2-2 | . | TRBV30 | TRBD2 | CAWSLAGGRTGELFF | TGTGCCTGGAGTCTAGCGGGAGGGCGCACCGGGGAGCTGTTTTTT
TRBJ2-1 | . | TRBV7-2 | . | CASSWGTNNEQFF | TGTGCCAGCAGCTGGGGGACAAACAATGAGCAGTTCTTC
TRBJ2-1 | . | TRBV7-9 | TRBD1 | CASTQGQVYNEQFF | TGTGCCAGCACACAGGGACAGGTATACAATGAGCAGTTCTTC
TRBJ2-7 | . | TRBV7-2 | TRBD2 | CASSLGLAESYEQYF | TGTGCCAGCAGCTTAGGACTAGCGGAGTCCTACGAGCAGTACTTC
TRBJ2-1 | . | TRBV7-9 | . | CASSSPHEQFF | TGTGCCAGCAGCTCCCCCCATGAGCAGTTCTTC